This T cell receptor beta chain was profiled in a study of chemoradiotherapy in HPV16-positive cancers (dated by TCRdb to the early 2020s). For context, the study as a whole: Candidate HPV-specific T-cell clones and common TCR motifs were defined through functional T-cell assays on cells from two HPV16-positive patients. The candidate HPV-specific TCRs and motifs were subsequently tracked in TCR repertoires obtained from 70 to 95 patients with HPV-related cancers. The study asked whether T-cell immunity against the HPV oncoproteins E6 and E7 changes during chemoradiotherapy and whether it affects survival.

Repertoires were sampled repeatedly over the course of chemoradiotherapy so that clonal expansion in the tumor microenvironment could be followed. The protocol used for the library was the immunoSEQ multiplex PCR assay. TCRdb took over this immuneACCESS table, retaining in-frame rearrangements with V and J assigned. Such tables are incomplete; in checked studies, under half of the missing clones stem from an unresolved V gene, and the remainder is unexplained. For this sample there are about 7,500 clones; approximately 88% appear just once. 3.7% of the sample is in the top ten clones. About this clone: No antigen is known for it. No base quality information exists; no much larger clone differs at one position.

Summary of the overall study and its limitations: In HPV16-positive patients, expansion of HPV-responsive T cells during chemoradiotherapy was associated with improved recurrence-free survival. The functional definition of HPV-specific T cells was derived from only a couple of HPV16-positive patients, and the survival association was reported for HPV16-positive patients. Expansion of candidate HPV-specific clones and E7-related TCR motifs was observed in the tumor microenvironment during treatment, whereas no such expansion was observed for non-HPV-specific T cells.

The biological material was taken from a patient who underwent chemoradiotherapy. This clonotype was sampled from a human donor with HPV-associated anogenital cancer.

CDR3 loop: CASSPLRRRDQPQHF. The nucleotides read TGTGCCAGTAGTCCGCTAAGGAGGAGAGATCAGCCCCAGCATTTT. The chain couples TRBV19 to TRBJ1-5, with an unclear D gene assignment. In the germline V gene (reference sequence), CDR1 corresponds to LNHDA and CDR2 to SQIVND. CDR3 length: 15 amino acids, cysteine to phenylalanine. Only CDR3 DNA is held: 45 bases, read in frame from base 1. V is pared back by 5 bases and J by 5 bases, with 16 bases lying between the germline termini.